This T cell receptor beta chain was retrieved from a study of STAT5B mutations in CD4+ large granular lymphocyte leukemia. Findings and limits, study-wide: Patient CD4-sorted repertoires looked more clonal than healthy CD4+ repertoires, even without putative leukemic clones.

Losses at the gene ends were 5 bases for V and 1 base for J; bases not matched to a gene: 6. The germline V gene has CDR1 SEHNR and CDR2 FQNEAQ (reference sequence). The CDR3 contains 15 residues. TCRdb's table, derived via immunoSEQ multiplex PCR, lists solely in-frame clones and lacks some. The sample carries tens of thousands of clones, 55% to 80% recorded once. In the case of this clone: Its antigen remains unidentified.

This chain joins TRBV7-9 and TRBJ1-1, with 8 bases matching TRBD1. Sequencing input: CD4+ T cells from blood buffy coats. The TCR comes from a human donor in good health. CDR3 in amino acids: CASSPRTGRNTEAFF. CDR3 sequence (DNA): TGTGCCAGCAGCCCCCGGACAGGGCGGAACACTGAAGCTTTCTTT.